This T cell receptor (beta chain) was observed in a study of CD4 and CD8 cells across lung adenocarcinoma regions. The V end was cut by 5 bases, the J end by 2 bases, with 7 bases between. Germline CDR1 WNHNN, CDR2 SYGVQD (reference sequence). The CDR3 runs 13 residues. Details on this clonotype: Given the absence of the conserved phenylalanine or tryptophan at the CDR3 end, a read error is likely.

TCRdb re-called the PCR reads with MiXCR, one entry per CDR3 protein. The sample has approximately 19,000 distinct CDR3 sequences, about 50% seen once. This TCR came from a male donor with lung adenocarcinoma. The CD4 and CD8 labels of this study may be unreliable. The sequenced sample consisted of CD8+ T cells from the margin of a lung tumor. This chain joins TRBV10-1 and TRBJ2-4; no firm D call. CDR3 coding DNA: TGCGCCAGCAGTCTCGGACCCAAAAACATTCAGTACTTA. This gives the protein CASSLGPKNIQYL.